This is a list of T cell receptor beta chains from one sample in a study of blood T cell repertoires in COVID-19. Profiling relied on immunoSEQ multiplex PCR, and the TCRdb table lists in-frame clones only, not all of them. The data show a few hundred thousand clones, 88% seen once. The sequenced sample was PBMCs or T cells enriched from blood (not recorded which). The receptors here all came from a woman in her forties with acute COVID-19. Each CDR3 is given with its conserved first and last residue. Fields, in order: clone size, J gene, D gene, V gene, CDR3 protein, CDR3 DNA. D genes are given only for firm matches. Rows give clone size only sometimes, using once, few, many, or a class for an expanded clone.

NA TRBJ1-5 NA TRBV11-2 CASSLVGITQPQHF TGTGCCAGCAGCTTGGTCGGGATAACTCAGCCCCAGCATTTT
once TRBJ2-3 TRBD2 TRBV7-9 CASSLPIHLAGATDTQYF TGTGCCAGCAGCTTGCCGATCCACCTAGCGGGGGCTACAGATACGCAGTATTTT
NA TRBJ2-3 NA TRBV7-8 CASSQYGDTQYF TGTGCCAGCAGCCAGTACGGAGATACGCAGTATTTT
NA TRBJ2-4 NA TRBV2 CASSDWTANIQYF TGTGCCAGCAGTGACTGGACAGCAAACATTCAGTACTTC
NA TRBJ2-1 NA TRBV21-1 CAGFGGRSYNEQFF TGTGCGGGCTTTGGGGGCCGGTCCTACAATGAGCAGTTCTTC
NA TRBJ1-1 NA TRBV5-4 CASSLEMEPNTEAFF TGTGCCAGCAGCTTGGAGATGGAGCCGAACACTGAAGCTTTCTTT
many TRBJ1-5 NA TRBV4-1 CASSDLGTREDDQPQHF TGCGCCAGCAGCGACCTTGGGACTCGGGAGGATGATCAGCCCCAGCATTTT
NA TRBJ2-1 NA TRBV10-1 CASSVGRYNEQFF TGCGCCAGCAGCGTTGGGCGCTACAATGAGCAGTTCTTC
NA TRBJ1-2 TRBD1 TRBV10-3 CAISSDRGQGYTF TGTGCCATCAGTTCCGACAGGGGGCAAGGCTACACCTTC
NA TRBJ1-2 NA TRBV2 CASSLRTSGFYGYTF TGTGCCAGCAGTCTTCGAACTTCGGGTTTCTATGGCTACACCTTC
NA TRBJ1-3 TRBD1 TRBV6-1 CASSDQDRHAGNTIYF TGTGCCAGCAGTGACCAGGACAGGCACGCTGGAAACACCATATATTTT
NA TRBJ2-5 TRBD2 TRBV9 CASSARTSGYQETQYF TGTGCCAGCAGCGCCCGGACTAGCGGATACCAAGAGACCCAGTACTTC
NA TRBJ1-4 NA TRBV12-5 CASGLFGEKLFF TGTGCTAGTGGTTTGTTCGGGGAAAAACTGTTTTTT
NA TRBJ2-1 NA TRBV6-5 CASNGEEGTEQFF TGTGCCAGCAATGGGGAGGAGGGCACGGAGCAGTTCTTC
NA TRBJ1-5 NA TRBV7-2 CASSLLVNQPQHF TGTGCCAGCAGCTTACTAGTCAATCAGCCCCAGCATTTT
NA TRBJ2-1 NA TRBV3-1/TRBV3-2 CASSQGGMSNEQFF TGTGCCAGCAGCCAGGGAGGTATGTCGAATGAGCAGTTCTTC
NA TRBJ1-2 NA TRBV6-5 CASSLATRGGLYGYTF TGTGCCAGCAGTTTGGCCACGCGGGGTGGGTTGTATGGCTACACCTTC